This T cell receptor beta chain was observed in a study of CD8 T cells in ankylosing spondylitis. General study points: Seemingly characteristic of ankylosing spondylitis blood was a TCR beta motif consisting of eight highly homologous variants.

Per germline, CDR1 SGHRS and CDR2 YFSETQ. This CDR3 is 15 amino acids long. Trimming removed 0 bases at V and 7 bases at J, with 11 bases between. TCRdb re-called the 5' RACE reads through MiXCR, storing one row per CDR3 protein. This sample has 700,000 to 1,000,000 distinct CDR3 sequences; approximately 12% occur once, and the top ten carry under 0.6%. This clonotype was seen only a few times. Its antigen is not identified. What was sequenced was blood, either unsorted or a sorted T cell fraction (not recorded which). This TCR was sampled from a male donor with ankylosing spondylitis. The chain uses TRBV5-1 and TRBJ1-6, with D possibly TRBD1 on 6 matching bases. The CDR3 DNA reads as TGCGCCAGCAGCTTGGCCCGGACAGAAAATTCACCCCTCCACTTT. This sequence encodes CASSLARTENSPLHF.